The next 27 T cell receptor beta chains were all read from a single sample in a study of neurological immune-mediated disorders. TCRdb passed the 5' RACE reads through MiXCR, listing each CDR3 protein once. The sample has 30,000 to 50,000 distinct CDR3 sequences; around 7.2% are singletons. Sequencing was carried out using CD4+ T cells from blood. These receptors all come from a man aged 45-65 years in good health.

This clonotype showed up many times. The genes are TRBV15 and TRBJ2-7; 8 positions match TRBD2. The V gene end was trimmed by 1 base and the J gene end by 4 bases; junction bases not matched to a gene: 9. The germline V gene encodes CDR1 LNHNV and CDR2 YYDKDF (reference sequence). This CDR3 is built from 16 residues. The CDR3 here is CATSRGGSGAGYEQYF. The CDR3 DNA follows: TGTGCCACCAGCAGAGGAGGTAGCGGGGCGGGGTACGAGCAGTACTTC.

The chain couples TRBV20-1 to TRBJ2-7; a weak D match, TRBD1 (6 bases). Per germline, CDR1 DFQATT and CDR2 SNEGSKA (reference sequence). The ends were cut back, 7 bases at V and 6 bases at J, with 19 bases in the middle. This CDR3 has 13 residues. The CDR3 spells CSVNRDTTAEQYF. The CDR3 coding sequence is TGCAGTGTTAACCGGGACACCACAGCCGAGCAGTACTTC.

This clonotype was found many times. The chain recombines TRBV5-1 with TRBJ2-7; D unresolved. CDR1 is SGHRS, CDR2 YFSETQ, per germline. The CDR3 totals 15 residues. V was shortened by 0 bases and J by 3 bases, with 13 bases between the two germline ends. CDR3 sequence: CASSLVPEILYEQYF. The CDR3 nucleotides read TGCGCCAGCAGCTTGGTTCCGGAGATACTCTACGAGCAGTACTTC.

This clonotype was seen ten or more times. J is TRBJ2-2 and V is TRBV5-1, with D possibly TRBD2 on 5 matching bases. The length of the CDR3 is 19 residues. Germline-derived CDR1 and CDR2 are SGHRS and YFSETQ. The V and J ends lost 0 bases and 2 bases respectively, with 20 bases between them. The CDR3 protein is CASSLAIVSPAENTGELFF. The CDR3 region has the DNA TGCGCCAGCAGCTTGGCCATTGTCAGTCCAGCGGAAAACACCGGGGAGCTGTTTTTT.

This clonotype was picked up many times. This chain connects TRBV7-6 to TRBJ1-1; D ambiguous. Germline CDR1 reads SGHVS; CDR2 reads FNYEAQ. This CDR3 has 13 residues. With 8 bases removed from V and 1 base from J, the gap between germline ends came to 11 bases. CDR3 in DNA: TGTGCCAGCTCAGCTTGGGAGAACACTGAAGCTTTCTTT. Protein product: CASSAWENTEAFF.

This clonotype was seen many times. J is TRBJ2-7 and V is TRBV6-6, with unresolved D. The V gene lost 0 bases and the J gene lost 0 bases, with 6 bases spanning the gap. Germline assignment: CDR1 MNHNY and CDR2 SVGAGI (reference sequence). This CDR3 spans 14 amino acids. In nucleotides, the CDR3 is TGTGCCAGCAGTTACTCGTCAGTCTCCTACGAGCAGTACTTC. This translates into CASSYSSVSYEQYF.

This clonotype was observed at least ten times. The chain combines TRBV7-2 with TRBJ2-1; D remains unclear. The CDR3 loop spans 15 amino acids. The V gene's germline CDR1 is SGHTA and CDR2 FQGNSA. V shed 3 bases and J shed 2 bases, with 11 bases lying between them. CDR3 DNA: TGTGCCAGCAGCTTTGAGAGTAACACCTACAATGAGCAGTTCTTC. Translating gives CASSFESNTYNEQFF.

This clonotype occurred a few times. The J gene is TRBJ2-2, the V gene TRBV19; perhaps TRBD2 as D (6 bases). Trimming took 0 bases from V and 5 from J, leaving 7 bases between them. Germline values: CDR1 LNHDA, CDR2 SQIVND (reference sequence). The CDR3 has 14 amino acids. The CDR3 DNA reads TGTGCCAGTAGTATAGATGGGAGGACCGGGGAGCTGTTTTTT. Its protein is CASSIDGRTGELFF.

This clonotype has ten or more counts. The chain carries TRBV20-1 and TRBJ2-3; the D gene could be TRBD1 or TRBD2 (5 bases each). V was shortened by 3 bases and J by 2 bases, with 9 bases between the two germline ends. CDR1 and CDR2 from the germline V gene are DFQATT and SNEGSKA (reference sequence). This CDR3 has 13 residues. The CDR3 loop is CSASYGTTDTQYF. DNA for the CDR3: TGCAGTGCTAGCTATGGGACCACAGATACGCAGTATTTT.

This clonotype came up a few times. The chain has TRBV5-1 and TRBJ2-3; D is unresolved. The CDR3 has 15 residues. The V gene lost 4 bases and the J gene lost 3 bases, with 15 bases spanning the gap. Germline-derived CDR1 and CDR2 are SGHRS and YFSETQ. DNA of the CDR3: TGCGCCAGCAGCCTGGGGTCAGGTGGTACAGATACGCAGTATTTT. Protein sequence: CASSLGSGGTDTQYF.

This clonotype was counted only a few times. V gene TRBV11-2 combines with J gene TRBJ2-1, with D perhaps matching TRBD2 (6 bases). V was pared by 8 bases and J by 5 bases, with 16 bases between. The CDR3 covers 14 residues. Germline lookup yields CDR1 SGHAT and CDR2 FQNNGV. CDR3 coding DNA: TGTGCCAGCTCCCATTGGGTAGCGGACAATGAGCAGTTCTTC. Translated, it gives CASSHWVADNEQFF.

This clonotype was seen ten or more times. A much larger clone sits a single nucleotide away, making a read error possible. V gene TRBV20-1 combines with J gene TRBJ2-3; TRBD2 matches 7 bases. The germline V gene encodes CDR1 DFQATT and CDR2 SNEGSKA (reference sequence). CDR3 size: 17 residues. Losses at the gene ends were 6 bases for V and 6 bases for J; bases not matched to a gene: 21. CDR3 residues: CSAPRPRVGGVWDTQYF. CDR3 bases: TGCAGTGCCCCGCGACCCCGGGTGGGAGGGGTTTGGGATACGCAGTATTTT.

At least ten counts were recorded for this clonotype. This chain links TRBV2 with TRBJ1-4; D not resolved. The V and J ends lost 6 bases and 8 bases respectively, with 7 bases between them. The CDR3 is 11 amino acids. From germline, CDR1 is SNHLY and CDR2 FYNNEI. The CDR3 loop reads CASSPEEKLFF. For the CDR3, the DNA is TGTGCCAGCAGCCCTGAAGAAAAACTGTTTTTT.

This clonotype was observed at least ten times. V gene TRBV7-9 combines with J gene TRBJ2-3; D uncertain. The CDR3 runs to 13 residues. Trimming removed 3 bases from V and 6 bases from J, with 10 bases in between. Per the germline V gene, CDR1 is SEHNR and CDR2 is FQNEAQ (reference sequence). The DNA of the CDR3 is TGTGCCAGCAGCTTTTGGTGGACCGATACGCAGTATTTT. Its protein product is CASSFWWTDTQYF.

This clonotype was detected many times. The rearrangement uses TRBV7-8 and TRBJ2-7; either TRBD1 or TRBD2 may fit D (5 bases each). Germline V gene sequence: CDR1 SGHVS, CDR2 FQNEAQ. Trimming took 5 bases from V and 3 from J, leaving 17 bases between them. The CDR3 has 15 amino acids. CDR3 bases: TGTGCCAGCAGCCCCCGAGGGGCTAGCCTCTACGAGCAGTACTTC. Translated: CASSPRGASLYEQYF.

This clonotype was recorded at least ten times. In nucleotides, the CDR3 is TGCAGTGCGGGACTAGCGGGAACAGATACGCAGTATTTT. Protein sequence: CSAGLAGTDTQYF. The chain recombines TRBV20-1 with TRBJ2-3, with TRBD2 matching over 13 bases. This CDR3 spans 13 amino acids. Germline CDR1 DFQATT, CDR2 SNEGSKA (reference sequence). V trimming: 6 bases; J trimming: 3 bases; junction bases outside the gene matches: 0.

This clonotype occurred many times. The CDR3 DNA reads TGCAGTGCTAGAGATTGGGCGAGAGATACGCAGTATTTT. Its translation is CSARDWARDTQYF. The V and J genes are TRBV20-1 and TRBJ2-3; D is undetermined. The CDR3 consists of 13 residues. Germline V CDR1 and CDR2: DFQATT, SNEGSKA (reference sequence). Trimming shortened V by 0 bases and J by 5 bases, and 9 bases separated the two germline ends.

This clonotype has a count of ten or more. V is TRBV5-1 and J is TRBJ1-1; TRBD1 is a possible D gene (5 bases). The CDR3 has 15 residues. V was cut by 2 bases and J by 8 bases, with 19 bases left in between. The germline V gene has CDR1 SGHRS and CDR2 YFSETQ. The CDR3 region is CASSFGHDEEGEAFF. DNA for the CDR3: TGCGCCAGCAGCTTCGGACACGACGAGGAGGGGGAAGCTTTCTTT.

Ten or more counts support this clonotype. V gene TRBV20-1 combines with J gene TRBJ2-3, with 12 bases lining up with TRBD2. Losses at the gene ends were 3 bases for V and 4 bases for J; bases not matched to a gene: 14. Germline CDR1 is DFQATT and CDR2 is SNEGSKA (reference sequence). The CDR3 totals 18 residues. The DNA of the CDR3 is TGCAGTGCTAGGGGTCGAGGACTAGCGGGACTCTTCCCAGATACGCAGTATTTT. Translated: CSARGRGLAGLFPDTQYF.

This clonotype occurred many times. The CDR3 protein is CASSVWGGPNQPQHF. The DNA of the CDR3 is TGTGCCAGCAGCGTGTGGGGCGGACCCAATCAGCCCCAGCATTTT. The chain has TRBV7-2 and TRBJ1-5; D perhaps matches TRBD1 (5 bases). Germline V gene sequence: CDR1 SGHTA, CDR2 FQGNSA. V was clipped by 5 bases and J by 3 bases, with 14 bases between them. The CDR3 contains 15 residues.

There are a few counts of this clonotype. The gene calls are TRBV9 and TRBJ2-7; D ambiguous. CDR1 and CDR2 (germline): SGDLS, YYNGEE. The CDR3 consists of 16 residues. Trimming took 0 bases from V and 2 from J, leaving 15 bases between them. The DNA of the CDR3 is TGTGCCAGCAGCGTAGCTCCGGGCGTGGGGACCTACGAGCAGTACTTC. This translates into CASSVAPGVGTYEQYF.

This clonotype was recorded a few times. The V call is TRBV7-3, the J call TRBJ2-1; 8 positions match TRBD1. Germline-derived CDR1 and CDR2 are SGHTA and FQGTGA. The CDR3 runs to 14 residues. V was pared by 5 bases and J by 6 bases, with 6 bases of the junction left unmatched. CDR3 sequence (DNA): TGTGCCAGCAGCCAGGACAGGGTTAGCAATGAGCAGTTCTTC. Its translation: CASSQDRVSNEQFF.

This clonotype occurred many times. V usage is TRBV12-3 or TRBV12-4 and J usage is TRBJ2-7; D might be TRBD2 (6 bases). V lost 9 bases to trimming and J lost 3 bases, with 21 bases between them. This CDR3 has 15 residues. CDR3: CASMSHGSIYYEQYF. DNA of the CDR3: TGTGCCAGTATGAGCCACGGGAGCATATACTACGAGCAGTACTTC.

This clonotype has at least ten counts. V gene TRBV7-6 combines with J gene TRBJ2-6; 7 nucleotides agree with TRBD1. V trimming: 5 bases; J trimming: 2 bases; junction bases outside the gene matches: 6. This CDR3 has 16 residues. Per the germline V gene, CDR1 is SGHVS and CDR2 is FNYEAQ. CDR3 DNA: TGTGCCAGCAGCCAAGAAGGGGGCACTGGGGCCAACGTCCTGACTTTC. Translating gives CASSQEGGTGANVLTF.

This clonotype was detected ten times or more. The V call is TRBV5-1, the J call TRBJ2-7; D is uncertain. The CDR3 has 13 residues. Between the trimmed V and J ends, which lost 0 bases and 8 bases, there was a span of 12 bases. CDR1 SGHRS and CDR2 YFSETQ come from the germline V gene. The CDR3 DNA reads TGCGCCAGCAGCTTGGTATCCTTCGACCAGCAGTACTTC. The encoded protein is CASSLVSFDQQYF.

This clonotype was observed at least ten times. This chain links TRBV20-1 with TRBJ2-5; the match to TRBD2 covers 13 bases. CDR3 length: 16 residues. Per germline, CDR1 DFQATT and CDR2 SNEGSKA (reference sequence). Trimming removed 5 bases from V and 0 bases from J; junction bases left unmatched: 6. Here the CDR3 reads CSARTSGRRNQETQYF. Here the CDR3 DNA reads TGCAGTGCTCGGACTAGCGGGAGAAGGAACCAAGAGACCCAGTACTTC.

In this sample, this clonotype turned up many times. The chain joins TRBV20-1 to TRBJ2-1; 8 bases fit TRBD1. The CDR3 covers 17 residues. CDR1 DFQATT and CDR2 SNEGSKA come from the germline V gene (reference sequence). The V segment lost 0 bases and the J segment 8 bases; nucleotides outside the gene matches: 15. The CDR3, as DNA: TGCAGTGCTAGAGAAGGAGGGGGACAGGTCTTTATGTATGAGCAGTTCTTC. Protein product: CSAREGGGQVFMYEQFF.